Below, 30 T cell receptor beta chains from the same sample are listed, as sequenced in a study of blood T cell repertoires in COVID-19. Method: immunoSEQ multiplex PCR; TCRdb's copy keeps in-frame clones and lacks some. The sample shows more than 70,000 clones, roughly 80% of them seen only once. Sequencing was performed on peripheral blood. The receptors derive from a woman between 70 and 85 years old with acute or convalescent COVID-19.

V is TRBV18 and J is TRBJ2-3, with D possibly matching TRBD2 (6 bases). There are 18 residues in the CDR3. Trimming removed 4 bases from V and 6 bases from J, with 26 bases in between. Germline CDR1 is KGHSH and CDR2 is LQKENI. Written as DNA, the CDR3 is TGTGCCAGCTCACAGGGGATTGGGGGAGGACCCGGACCGGATACGCAGTATTTT. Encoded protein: CASSQGIGGGPGPDTQYF.

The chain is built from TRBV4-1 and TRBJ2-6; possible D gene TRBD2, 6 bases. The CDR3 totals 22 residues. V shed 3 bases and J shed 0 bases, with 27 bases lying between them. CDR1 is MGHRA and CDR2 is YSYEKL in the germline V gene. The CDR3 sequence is CASSQRVYMGLRITSGANVLTF. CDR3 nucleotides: TGCGCCAGCAGCCAGAGAGTGTACATGGGACTCCGAATAACCTCTGGGGCCAACGTCCTGACTTTC.

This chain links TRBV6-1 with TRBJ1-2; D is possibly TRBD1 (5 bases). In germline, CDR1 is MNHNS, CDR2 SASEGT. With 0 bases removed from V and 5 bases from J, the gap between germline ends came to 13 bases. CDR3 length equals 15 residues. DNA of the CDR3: TGTGCCAGCAGTGAAGCGGGTGCAGGGCTTTATGGCTACACCTTC. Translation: CASSEAGAGLYGYTF.

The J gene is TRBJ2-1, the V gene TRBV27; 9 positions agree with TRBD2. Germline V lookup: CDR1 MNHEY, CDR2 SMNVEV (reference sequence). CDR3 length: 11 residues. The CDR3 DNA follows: TGTGCTAGCGGGAGTTTCAATGAGCAGTTCTTC. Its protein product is CASGSFNEQFF.

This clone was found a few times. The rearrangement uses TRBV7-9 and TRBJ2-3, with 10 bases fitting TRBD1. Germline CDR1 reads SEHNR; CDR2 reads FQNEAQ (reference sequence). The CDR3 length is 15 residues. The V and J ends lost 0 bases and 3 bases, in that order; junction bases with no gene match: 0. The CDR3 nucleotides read TGTGCCAGCAGCTTAGCGGGACAGGGGACAGATACGCAGTATTTT. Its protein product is CASSLAGQGTDTQYF.

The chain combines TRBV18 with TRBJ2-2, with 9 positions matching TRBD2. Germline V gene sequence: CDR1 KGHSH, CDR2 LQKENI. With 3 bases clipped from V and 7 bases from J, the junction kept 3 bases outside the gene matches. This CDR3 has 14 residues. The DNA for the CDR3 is TGTGCCAGCTCACCCAGCGGGAGGATCGGGGAGCTGTTTTTT. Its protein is CASSPSGRIGELFF.

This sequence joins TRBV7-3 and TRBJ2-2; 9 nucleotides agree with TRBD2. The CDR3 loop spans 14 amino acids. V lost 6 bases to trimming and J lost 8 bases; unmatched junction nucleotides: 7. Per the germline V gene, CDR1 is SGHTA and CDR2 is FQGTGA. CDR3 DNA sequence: TGTGCCAGCAGTTATAGCGGGGGACCGGGGGAGCTGTTTTTT. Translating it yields CASSYSGGPGELFF.

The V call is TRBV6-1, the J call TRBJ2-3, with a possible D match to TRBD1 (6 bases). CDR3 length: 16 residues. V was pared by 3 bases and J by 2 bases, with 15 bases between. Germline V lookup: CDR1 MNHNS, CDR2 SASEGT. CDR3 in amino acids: CASSEYGGTSTDTQYF. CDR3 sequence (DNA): TGTGCCAGCAGTGAGTATGGGGGCACGTCCACAGATACGCAGTATTTT.

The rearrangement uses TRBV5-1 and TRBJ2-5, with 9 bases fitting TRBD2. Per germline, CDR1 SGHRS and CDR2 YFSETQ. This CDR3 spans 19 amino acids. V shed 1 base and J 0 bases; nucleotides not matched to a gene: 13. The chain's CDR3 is CASSLRATLGTSNQETQYF. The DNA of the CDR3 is TGCGCCAGCAGCTTGAGGGCCACCCTCGGGACTAGCAACCAAGAGACCCAGTACTTC.

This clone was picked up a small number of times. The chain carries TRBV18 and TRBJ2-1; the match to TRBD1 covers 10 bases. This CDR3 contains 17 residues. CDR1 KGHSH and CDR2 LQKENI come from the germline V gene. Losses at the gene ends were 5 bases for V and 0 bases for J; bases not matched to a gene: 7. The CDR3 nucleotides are TGTGCCAGCTCAGACCGGACAGGGGGTAGCTCCTACAATGAGCAGTTCTTC. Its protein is CASSDRTGGSSYNEQFF. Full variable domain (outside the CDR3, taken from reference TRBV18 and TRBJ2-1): NAGVMQNPRHLVRRRGQEARLRCSPMKGHSHVYWYRQLPEEGLKFMVYLQKENIIDESGMPKERFSAEFPKEGPSILRIQQVVRGDSAAYFCASSDRTGGSSYNEQFFGPGTRLTVL.

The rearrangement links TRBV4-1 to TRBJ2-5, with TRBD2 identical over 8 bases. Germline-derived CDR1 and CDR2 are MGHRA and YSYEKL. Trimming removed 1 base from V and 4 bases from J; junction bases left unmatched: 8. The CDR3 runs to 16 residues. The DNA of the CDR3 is TGCGCCAGCAGCCAAGTGGGACTAGTCGTCATAGAGACCCAGTACTTC. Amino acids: CASSQVGLVVIETQYF.

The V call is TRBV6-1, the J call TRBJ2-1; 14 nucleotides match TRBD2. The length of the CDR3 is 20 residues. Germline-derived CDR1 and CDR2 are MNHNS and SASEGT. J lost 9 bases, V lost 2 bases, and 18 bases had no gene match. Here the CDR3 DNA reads TGTGCCAGCAGTGAATCTATTAGGGGACTAGCGGGAGCGATCATCACTGAGCAGTTCTTC. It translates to CASSESIRGLAGAIITEQFF.

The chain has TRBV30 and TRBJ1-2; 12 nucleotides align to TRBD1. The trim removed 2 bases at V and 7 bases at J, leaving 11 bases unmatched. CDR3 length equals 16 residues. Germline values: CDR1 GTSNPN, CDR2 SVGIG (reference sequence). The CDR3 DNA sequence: TGTGCCTGGAGTAACCCGGGGACAGGGGGCGTTTTTGGCTACACCTTC. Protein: CAWSNPGTGGVFGYTF.

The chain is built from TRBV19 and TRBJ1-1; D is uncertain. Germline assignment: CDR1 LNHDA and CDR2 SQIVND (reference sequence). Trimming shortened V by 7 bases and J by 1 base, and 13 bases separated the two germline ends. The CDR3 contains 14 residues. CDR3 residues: CASTHKNRNTEAFF. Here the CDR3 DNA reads TGTGCCAGTACCCACAAGAATCGGAACACTGAAGCTTTCTTT. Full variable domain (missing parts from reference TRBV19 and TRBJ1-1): DGGITQSPKYLFRKEGQNVTLSCEQNLNHDAMYWYRQDPGQGLRLIYYSQIVNDFQKGDIAEGYSVSREKKESFPLTVTSAQKNPTAFYLCASTHKNRNTEAFFGQGTRLTVV.

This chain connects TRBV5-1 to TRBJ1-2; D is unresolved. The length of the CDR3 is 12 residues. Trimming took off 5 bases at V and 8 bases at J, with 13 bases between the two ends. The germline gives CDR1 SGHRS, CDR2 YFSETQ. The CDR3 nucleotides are TGCGCCAGCAGATCGGGGAATCGAGGCTACACCTTC. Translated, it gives CASRSGNRGYTF. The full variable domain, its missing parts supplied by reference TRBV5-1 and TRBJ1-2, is KAGVTQTPRYLIKTRGQQVTLSCSPISGHRSVSWYQQTPGQGLQFLFEYFSETQRNKGNFPGRFSGRQFSNSRSEMNVSTLELGDSALYLCASRSGNRGYTFGSGTRLTVV.

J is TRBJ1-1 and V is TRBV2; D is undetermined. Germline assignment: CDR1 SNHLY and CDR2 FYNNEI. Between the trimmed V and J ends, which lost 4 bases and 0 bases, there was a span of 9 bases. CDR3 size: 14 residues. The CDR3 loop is CASSVEQLNTEAFF. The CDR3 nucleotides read TGTGCCAGCAGTGTGGAACAGCTGAACACTGAAGCTTTCTTT.

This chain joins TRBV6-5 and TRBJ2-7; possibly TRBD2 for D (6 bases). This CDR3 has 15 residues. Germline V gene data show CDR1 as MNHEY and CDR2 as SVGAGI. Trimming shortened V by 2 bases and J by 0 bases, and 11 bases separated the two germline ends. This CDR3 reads CASSYESSGSYEQYF. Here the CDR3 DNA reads TGTGCCAGCAGTTACGAGAGTAGCGGCTCCTACGAGCAGTACTTC.

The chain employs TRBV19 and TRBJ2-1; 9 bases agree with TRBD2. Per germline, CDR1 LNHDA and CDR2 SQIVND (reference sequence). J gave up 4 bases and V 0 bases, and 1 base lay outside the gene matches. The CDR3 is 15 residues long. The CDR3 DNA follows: TGTGCCAGTAGTATAGATGCGGGAGGGTACAATGAGCAGTTCTTC. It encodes CASSIDAGGYNEQFF.

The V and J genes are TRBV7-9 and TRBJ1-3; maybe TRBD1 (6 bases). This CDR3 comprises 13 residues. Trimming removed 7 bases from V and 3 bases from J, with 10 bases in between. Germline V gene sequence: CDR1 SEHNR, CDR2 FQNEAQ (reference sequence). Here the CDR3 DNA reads TGTGCCAGCACAGGGGTGGGTGGAAACACCATATATTTT. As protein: CASTGVGGNTIYF.

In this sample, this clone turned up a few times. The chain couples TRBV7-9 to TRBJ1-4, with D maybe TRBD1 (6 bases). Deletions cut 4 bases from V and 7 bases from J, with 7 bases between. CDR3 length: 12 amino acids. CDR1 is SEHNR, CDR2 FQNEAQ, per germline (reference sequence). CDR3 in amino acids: CASSWGPEKLFF. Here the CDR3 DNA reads TGTGCCAGCAGCTGGGGGCCTGAAAAACTGTTTTTT.

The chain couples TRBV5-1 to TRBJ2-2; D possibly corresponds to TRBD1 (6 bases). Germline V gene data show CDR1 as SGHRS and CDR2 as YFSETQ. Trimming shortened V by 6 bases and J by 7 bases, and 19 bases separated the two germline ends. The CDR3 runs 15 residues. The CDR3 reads CASTWGQGRSGELFF. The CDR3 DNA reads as TGCGCCAGCACCTGGGGTCAGGGGCGTAGCGGGGAGCTGTTTTTT.

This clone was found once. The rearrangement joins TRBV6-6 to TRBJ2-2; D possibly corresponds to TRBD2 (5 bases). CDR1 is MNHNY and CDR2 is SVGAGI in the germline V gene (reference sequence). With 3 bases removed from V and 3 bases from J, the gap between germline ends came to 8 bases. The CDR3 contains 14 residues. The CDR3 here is CASSYERDTGELFF. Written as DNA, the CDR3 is TGTGCCAGCAGTTATGAGAGGGACACCGGGGAGCTGTTTTTT.

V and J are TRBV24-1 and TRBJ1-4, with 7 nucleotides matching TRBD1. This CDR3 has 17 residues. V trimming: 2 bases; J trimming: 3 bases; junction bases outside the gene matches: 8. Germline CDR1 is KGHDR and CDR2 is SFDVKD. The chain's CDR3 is CATSDSSSTGPNEKLFF. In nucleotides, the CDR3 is TGTGCCACCAGTGATTCCTCCTCGACAGGGCCTAATGAAAAACTGTTTTTT.

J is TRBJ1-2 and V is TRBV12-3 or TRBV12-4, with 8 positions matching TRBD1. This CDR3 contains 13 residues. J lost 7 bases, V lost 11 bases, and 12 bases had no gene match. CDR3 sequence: CAVRLQGEFGYTF. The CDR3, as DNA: TGTGCCGTACGGTTACAGGGGGAATTTGGCTACACCTTC.

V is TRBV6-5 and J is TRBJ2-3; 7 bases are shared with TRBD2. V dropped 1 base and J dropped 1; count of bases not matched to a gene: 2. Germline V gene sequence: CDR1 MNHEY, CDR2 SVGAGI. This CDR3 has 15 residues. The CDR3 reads CASSYWGGGTDTQYF. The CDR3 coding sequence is TGTGCCAGCAGTTACTGGGGGGGAGGCACAGATACGCAGTATTTT.

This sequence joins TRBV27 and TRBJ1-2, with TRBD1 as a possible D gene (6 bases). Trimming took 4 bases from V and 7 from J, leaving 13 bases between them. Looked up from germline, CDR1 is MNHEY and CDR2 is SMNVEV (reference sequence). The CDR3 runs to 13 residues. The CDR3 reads CASSYREGTGYTF. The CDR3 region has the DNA TGTGCCAGCAGTTACAGGGAAGGGACTGGCTACACCTTC.

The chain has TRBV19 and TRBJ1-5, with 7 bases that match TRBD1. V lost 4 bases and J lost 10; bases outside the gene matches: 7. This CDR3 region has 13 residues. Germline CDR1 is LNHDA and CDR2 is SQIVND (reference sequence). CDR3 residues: CASSTQGINPQHF. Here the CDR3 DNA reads TGTGCCAGTAGTACACAGGGGATCAATCCCCAGCATTTT. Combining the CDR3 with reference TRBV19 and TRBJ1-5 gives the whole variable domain DGGITQSPKYLFRKEGQNVTLSCEQNLNHDAMYWYRQDPGQGLRLIYYSQIVNDFQKGDIAEGYSVSREKKESFPLTVTSAQKNPTAFYLCASSTQGINPQHFGDGTRLSIL.

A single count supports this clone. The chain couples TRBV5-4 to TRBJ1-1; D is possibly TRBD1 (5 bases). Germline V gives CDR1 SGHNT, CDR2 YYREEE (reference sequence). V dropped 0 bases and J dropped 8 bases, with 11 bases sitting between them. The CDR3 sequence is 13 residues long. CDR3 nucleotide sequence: TGTGCCAGCAGCTTGGAAGACAGTTCCGAAGCTTTCTTT. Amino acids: CASSLEDSSEAFF.

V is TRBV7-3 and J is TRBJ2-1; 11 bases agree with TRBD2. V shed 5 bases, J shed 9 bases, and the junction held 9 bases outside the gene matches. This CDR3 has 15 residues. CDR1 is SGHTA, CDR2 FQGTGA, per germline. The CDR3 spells CASSPGLADGSEQFF. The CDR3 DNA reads TGTGCCAGCAGCCCGGGACTAGCGGATGGTAGTGAGCAGTTCTTC.

CDR3 protein: CASSEMSYQPQHF. The CDR3 DNA sequence: TGTGCCAGCAGTGAAATGTCCTATCAGCCCCAGCATTTT. The chain recombines TRBV2 with TRBJ1-5; D remains unclear. CDR1 and CDR2 from the germline V gene are SNHLY and FYNNEI. The CDR3 sequence is 13 residues long. The germline V and J ends were trimmed by 2 bases and 5 bases, with 7 bases remaining between them. The variable domain in full, with the rest retrieved from reference TRBV2 and TRBJ1-5, is EPEVTQTPSHQVTQMGQEVILRCVPISNHLYFYWYRQILGQKVEFLVSFYNNEISEKSEIFDDQFSVERPDGSNFTLKIRSTKLEDSAMYFCASSEMSYQPQHFGDGTRLSIL.